The next 21 T cell receptor beta chains were all read from a single sample in a study of identical twins. TCRdb processed the 5' RACE reads anew with MiXCR; each CDR3 protein has one entry. This table holds some 790,000 distinct CDR3 sequences, roughly 20% found once. Separately, the same data were catalogued under a study of T cells expressing NK-cell markers.

Sequenced input: PBMCs. Receptor source: a woman younger than 30 in good health.

V and J are TRBV18 and TRBJ2-7; no clear D gene. Looked up from germline, CDR1 is KGHSH and CDR2 is LQKENI. The CDR3 runs 16 residues. V lost 2 bases to trimming and J lost 1 base, with 15 bases between them. Written as DNA, the CDR3 is TGTGCCAGCTCACCAGCGACTCAGAACCCATCCTACGAGCAGTACTTC. Encoded protein: CASSPATQNPSYEQYF.

The chain carries TRBV6-2 or TRBV6-3 and TRBJ1-1; D gene ambiguous. This CDR3 region has 15 residues. Trimming removed 1 base at V and 1 base at J, with 10 bases between. In germline, CDR1 is MNHEY, CDR2 SVGEGT. The chain's CDR3 is CASSYWSVWNTEAFF. The CDR3 DNA sequence: TGTGCCAGCAGTTACTGGTCAGTGTGGAACACTGAAGCTTTCTTT.

This clonotype came up a few times. This chain joins TRBV7-2 and TRBJ2-5, with 7 nucleotides matching TRBD2. The CDR3 has 15 residues. CDR1 SGHTA and CDR2 FQGNSA come from the germline V gene. V lost 3 bases to trimming and J lost 5 bases; unmatched junction nucleotides: 9. This CDR3 is CASSFRAGAGETQYF. The CDR3 coding sequence is TGTGCCAGCAGCTTTAGGGCGGGAGCTGGTGAGACCCAGTACTTC.

This clonotype was seen a handful of times. The chain couples TRBV20-1 to TRBJ2-1; D may be TRBD2 (6 bases). V lost 3 bases, J lost 1 base, and 10 bases lay in between. Germline loops: CDR1 DFQATT, CDR2 SNEGSKA (reference sequence). This CDR3 region has 14 residues. CDR3: CSARSGDSYNEQFF. Here the CDR3 DNA reads TGCAGTGCTAGGTCGGGAGATTCCTACAATGAGCAGTTCTTC.

This clonotype has at least ten counts. The gene calls are TRBV6-2 or TRBV6-3 and TRBJ2-1; 11 bases map to TRBD2. This CDR3 comprises 13 residues. The germline V gene encodes CDR1 MNHEY and CDR2 SVGEGT. The J segment lost 7 bases and the V segment lost 6 bases, leaving 2 bases of the junction unmatched. The CDR3 DNA follows: TGTGCCAGCAGACTAGCGGGAGTTAATGAGCAGTTCTTC. This codes for CASRLAGVNEQFF.

The count of this clonotype is one. The rearrangement uses TRBV10-1 and TRBJ2-1; D may be TRBD1 (6 bases). The ends were cut back, 3 bases at V and 9 bases at J, with 18 bases in the middle. Germline CDR1 is WNHNN and CDR2 is SYGVQD (reference sequence). This CDR3 comprises 15 residues. The CDR3 loop is CASSDARGKIIEQFF. CDR3 DNA: TGCGCCAGCAGTGACGCCAGGGGAAAGATCATTGAGCAGTTCTTC.

The chain is built from TRBV20-1 and TRBJ2-3, with 7 bases that match TRBD1. Germline trimming cut 5 bases from V and 1 base from J; bases unmatched to any gene: 6. Germline V gene lookup returns CDR1 DFQATT and CDR2 SNEGSKA (reference sequence). The CDR3 extends over 14 amino acids. CDR3 in amino acids: CSAPGQARTDTQYF. The DNA for the CDR3 is TGCAGTGCTCCCGGACAGGCCCGCACAGATACGCAGTATTTT.

This chain uses TRBV29-1 with TRBJ2-3, with 7 bases identical to TRBD1. With V trimmed by 1 base and J by 5 bases, 6 bases remained unmatched. Germline loops: CDR1 SQVTM, CDR2 ANQGSEA. The length of the CDR3 is 14 residues. CDR3 DNA: TGCAGCGTTGAAGGAGGGGGCAAAGGAGATACGCAGTATTTT. Its protein is CSVEGGGKGDTQYF.

In its sample, this clonotype was seen once. The rearrangement joins TRBV3-1 to TRBJ2-5; D is uncertain. V gave up 9 bases and J gave up 2 bases, with 10 bases separating them. Germline CDR1 reads LGHDT; CDR2 reads YNNKEL (reference sequence). This CDR3 has 12 residues. CDR3 sequence reads: CASRYTQETQYF. DNA for the CDR3: TGTGCCAGTCGTTACACACAAGAGACCCAGTACTTC.

The chain carries TRBV12-3 or TRBV12-4 and TRBJ1-1; a possible D gene is TRBD1 (5 bases). The CDR3 sequence is 14 residues long. V was pared by 6 bases and J by 0 bases, with 11 bases between. This chain's CDR3 is CASRATELNTEAFF. In DNA, the CDR3 is TGTGCCAGCAGGGCGACAGAATTGAACACTGAAGCTTTCTTT.

This clonotype turned up a few times. This sequence joins TRBV21-1 and TRBJ1-5; no DNA check was done on the table's D call, TRBD1. TRBV21-1 is annotated as a pseudogene. The CDR3 loop spans 19 amino acids. The CDR3 reads CASSGWGTGGGRGNQPQHF. The CDR3 DNA sequence: TGTGCCAGCAGCGGATGGGGGACAGGGGGCGGAAGGGGCAATCAGCCCCAGCATTTT.

This clonotype was seen repeatedly, ten times or more. This chain links TRBV20-1 with TRBJ2-1, with TRBD2 as a possible D gene (6 bases). V was cut by 2 bases and J by 7 bases, with 9 bases left in between. CDR3 length: 12 amino acids. CDR1 and CDR2 from the germline V gene are DFQATT and SNEGSKA (reference sequence). DNA for the CDR3: TGCAGTGCTAGACCAGCGGGTAATGAGCAGTTCTTC. Its protein product is CSARPAGNEQFF.

The chain carries TRBV5-1 and TRBJ2-5; D ambiguous. Trimming cost V 1 base and J 2 bases, with 6 bases left between them. The germline V gene encodes CDR1 SGHRS and CDR2 YFSETQ. The CDR3 extends over 13 amino acids. CDR3 loop: CASSLFQQETQYF. The DNA of the CDR3 is TGCGCCAGCAGCTTGTTTCAACAAGAGACCCAGTACTTC.

The chain joins TRBV20-1 to TRBJ2-1; TRBD2 agrees at 7 bases. Trimming removed 3 bases from V and 10 bases from J; junction bases left unmatched: 15. This CDR3 contains 15 residues. The germline gives CDR1 DFQATT, CDR2 SNEGSKA (reference sequence). CDR3: CSASGAGALGREQFF. The CDR3 DNA reads as TGCAGTGCTAGCGGTGCGGGAGCCCTCGGAAGAGAGCAGTTCTTC.

There are a few counts of this clonotype. The chain employs TRBV15 and TRBJ2-1; possibly TRBD1 for D (5 bases). The CDR3 covers 12 residues. Germline V gene sequence: CDR1 LNHNV, CDR2 YYDKDF (reference sequence). Trimming took 6 bases from V and 6 from J, leaving 9 bases between them. The CDR3 DNA follows: TGTGCCACCAGTGCAAGGGGCAATGAGCAGTTCTTC. Residues: CATSARGNEQFF. Supplemented by reference TRBV15 and TRBJ2-1, the full variable domain reads DAMVIQNPRYQVTQFGKPVTLSCSQTLNHNVMYWYQQKSSQAPKLLFHYYDKDFNNEADTPDNFQSRRPNTSFCFLDIRSPGLGDTAMYLCATSARGNEQFFGPGTRLTVL.

V and J are TRBV12-3 or TRBV12-4 and TRBJ2-5; no firm D call. V was trimmed by 5 bases and J by 4 bases, leaving 8 bases between them. This CDR3 contains 12 residues. The CDR3 protein is CASSANPETQYF. The CDR3 DNA is TGTGCCAGCAGTGCGAATCCAGAGACCCAGTACTTC.

This chain joins TRBV20-1 and TRBJ2-3; 7 nucleotides agree with TRBD1. With V trimmed by 5 bases and J by 9 bases, 8 bases remained unmatched. This CDR3 spans 12 amino acids. Germline V gene data show CDR1 as DFQATT and CDR2 as SNEGSKA (reference sequence). For the CDR3, the DNA is TGCAGTGCTCGGGTTCAGGGGGAAACGCAGTATTTT. Protein: CSARVQGETQYF.

This chain uses TRBV10-3 with TRBJ1-5; a weak D match, TRBD1 (6 bases). V was pared by 0 bases and J by 4 bases, with 10 bases between. Germline CDR1 reads ENHRY; CDR2 reads SYGVKD. This CDR3 has 15 residues. The CDR3 DNA reads TGTGCCATCAGTGAGTCCCGTACAGGGAATCAGCCCCAGCATTTT. Translating gives CAISESRTGNQPQHF.

This clonotype showed up just a few times. The chain uses TRBV29-1 and TRBJ2-1, with a weak D call TRBD2 (6 bases). The CDR3 length is 15 residues. The V gene lost 4 bases and the J gene lost 2 bases, with 15 bases spanning the gap. Germline-derived CDR1 and CDR2 are SQVTM and ANQGSEA. CDR3 residues: CSVARTGEPYNEQFF. The CDR3 DNA sequence: TGCAGCGTTGCCCGCACGGGAGAGCCCTACAATGAGCAGTTCTTC.

This clonotype has only a few counts. V gene TRBV11-2 combines with J gene TRBJ1-1; D is possibly TRBD1 (5 bases). Germline loops: CDR1 SGHAT, CDR2 FQNNGV. The V and J ends lost 2 bases and 4 bases respectively, with 11 bases between them. This CDR3 spans 14 amino acids. The CDR3, as DNA: TGTGCCAGCAGCTTAAATTTGGGGGGCACTGAAGCTTTCTTT. Amino acid sequence: CASSLNLGGTEAFF.

The J gene is TRBJ2-1, the V gene TRBV7-6, with 9 bases lining up with TRBD2. The J segment lost 0 bases and the V segment lost 5 bases, leaving 8 bases of the junction unmatched. The length of the CDR3 is 17 residues. The germline CDR1 and CDR2 sequences are SGHVS and FNYEAQ. The CDR3 coding sequence is TGTGCCAGCAGCCGGAGGACTAGCGAGAGCTCCTACAATGAGCAGTTCTTC. Protein sequence: CASSRRTSESSYNEQFF.